The 31 T cell receptor beta chains below were found in one sample sequenced in a study of T cells in narcolepsy. The data were produced by immunoSEQ multiplex PCR, yet TCRdb's version contains in-frame clones alone and is incomplete. The sample lists some 35,000 clones; 75% to 85% were seen once. Sequencing used CD45RA- memory CD4+ T cells from PBMCs. These receptors were taken from a human donor with narcolepsy.

The V gene is TRBV11-3, the J gene TRBJ2-1; 14 bases align to TRBD2. Germline loops: CDR1 SGHNT, CDR2 YENEEA. The CDR3 spans 15 residues. After removal of 3 bases from V and 8 bases from J, the junction contained 3 bases not matched to a gene. CDR3 region: CASSFTGLAGDEQFF. The CDR3 coding sequence is TGTGCCAGCAGCTTCACGGGACTAGCGGGGGATGAGCAGTTCTTC.

The rearrangement links TRBV15 to TRBJ1-1; possible D gene TRBD1, 6 bases. This CDR3 has 13 residues. Germline CDR1 reads LNHNV; CDR2 reads YYDKDF (reference sequence). The chain's CDR3 is CASNNREGLEAFF. The CDR3 bases are TGTGCTTCCAACAACAGGGAAGGGCTTGAAGCTTTCTTT.

The chain recombines TRBV29-1 with TRBJ2-1; D is unclear. CDR3 size: 15 residues. Germline-derived CDR1 and CDR2 are SQVTM and ANQGSEA. V lost 4 bases to trimming and J lost 2 bases, with 15 bases between them. CDR3 DNA: TGCAGCGTTGTCCCCGGTGGCACCCCCTACAATGAGCAGTTCTTC. Translated, it gives CSVVPGGTPYNEQFF.

This clone was seen only once. The chain uses TRBV7-3 and TRBJ2-1, with TRBD2 identical over 11 bases. CDR1 SGHTA and CDR2 FQGTGA come from the germline V gene. The V segment lost 4 bases and the J segment 9 bases; nucleotides outside the gene matches: 8. The CDR3 consists of 15 residues. CDR3 loop: CASSSSGLAESEQFF. The CDR3 DNA reads TGTGCCAGCAGCTCGTCGGGACTAGCGGAATCTGAGCAGTTCTTC.

Worth noting for this clone: Other DNA variants within this sample encode the same CDR3. The genes are TRBV15 and TRBJ2-1; D unclear. Germline V lookup: CDR1 LNHNV, CDR2 YYDKDF (reference sequence). The CDR3 consists of 16 residues. Trimming took 0 bases from V and 0 from J, leaving 9 bases between them. As DNA, the CDR3 is TGTGCCACCAGCAGAGAAACTCCGAGCTCCTACAATGAGCAGTTCTTC. It specifies CATSRETPSSYNEQFF.

The chain links TRBV7-3 to TRBJ2-7; possibly TRBD1 or TRBD2 for D (5 bases each). Trimming removed 5 bases from V and 7 bases from J, with 9 bases in between. The V gene's germline CDR1 is SGHTA and CDR2 FQGTGA. The CDR3 has 11 residues. The CDR3 sequence: CASSQGEEQYF. Written as DNA, the CDR3 is TGTGCCAGCAGCCAAGGGGAGGAGCAGTACTTC.

The V gene is TRBV28, the J gene TRBJ1-1; D uncertain. CDR3 length: 16 residues. The germline V and J ends were trimmed by 6 bases and 1 base, with 18 bases remaining between them. Germline lookup yields CDR1 MDHEN and CDR2 SYDVKM. CDR3 coding DNA: TGTGCCAGCAGCCCAACCCCCAGGAGAAGGAACACTGAAGCTTTCTTT. Translation gives CASSPTPRRRNTEAFF.

The chain joins TRBV29-1 to TRBJ2-3; TRBD2 might be the D (5 bases). This CDR3 region has 17 residues. Between the trimmed V and J ends, which lost 1 base and 5 bases, there was a span of 22 bases. Germline values: CDR1 SQVTM, CDR2 ANQGSEA. The CDR3 coding sequence is TGCAGCGTTGAAGGAGGGCACGCCCCCGTAGTGTTAGATACGCAGTATTTT. It codes for CSVEGGHAPVVLDTQYF.

The chain joins TRBV5-4 to TRBJ2-5, with 12 nucleotides matching TRBD2. CDR1 and CDR2 (germline): SGHNT, YYREEE (reference sequence). Trimming cost V 4 bases and J 5 bases; bases outside gene matches: 6. This CDR3 contains 15 residues. The DNA for the CDR3 is TGTGCCAGCAGCCTTCGGACTAGCGGGACGGAGACCCAGTACTTC. This sequence encodes CASSLRTSGTETQYF.

V and J are TRBV7-9 and TRBJ2-2, with 7 bases identical to TRBD2. Trimming cost V 3 bases and J 6 bases; bases outside gene matches: 4. CDR3 length: 14 residues. In germline, CDR1 is SEHNR, CDR2 FQNEAQ (reference sequence). The CDR3 DNA sequence: TGTGCCAGCAGCTTTGGCGGGAGCTCCGGGGAGCTGTTTTTT. It translates to CASSFGGSSGELFF.

V and J are TRBV6-1 and TRBJ2-7, with D perhaps TRBD2 (5 bases). Trimming took off 4 bases at V and 0 bases at J, with 10 bases between the two ends. This CDR3 has 14 residues. The V gene's germline CDR1 is MNHNS and CDR2 SASEGT. The CDR3 DNA is TGTGCCAGCAGTGCTGGGAGTAGCTCCTACGAGCAGTACTTC. This translates into CASSAGSSSYEQYF.

This chain joins TRBV7-8 and TRBJ1-2; TRBD1 matches 10 bases. The V gene's germline CDR1 is SGHVS and CDR2 FQNEAQ. Losses at the gene ends were 5 bases for V and 8 bases for J; bases not matched to a gene: 5. CDR3 size: 13 residues. In DNA form, the CDR3 reads TGTGCCAGCAGCCCAGACAGGGGGCAGGGCTACACCTTC. This gives the protein CASSPDRGQGYTF.

This clone turned up a few times. This chain connects TRBV7-2 to TRBJ2-3, with unresolved D. Trimming removed 5 bases from V and 6 bases from J, with 12 bases in between. The CDR3 is 13 amino acids. Germline V gene sequence: CDR1 SGHTA, CDR2 FQGNSA. The CDR3 reads CASSPPKVDTQYF. The CDR3 region has the DNA TGTGCCAGCAGCCCTCCCAAGGTGGATACGCAGTATTTT.

The rearrangement uses TRBV10-1 and TRBJ1-4, with D possibly being TRBD1 (6 bases). Germline V CDR1 and CDR2: WNHNN, SYGVQD (reference sequence). V gave up 3 bases and J gave up 7 bases, with 18 bases separating them. CDR3 length: 16 residues. As DNA, the CDR3 is TGCGCCAGCAGTGAAGGTGGTACCGGGACACCTGAAAAACTGTTTTTT. Protein product: CASSEGGTGTPEKLFF.

This clone was recorded once. The chain has TRBV30 and TRBJ1-3, with D possibly matching TRBD1 (5 bases). CDR1 and CDR2 (germline): GTSNPN, SVGIG (reference sequence). This CDR3 has 14 amino acids. V dropped 3 bases and J dropped 8 bases, with 17 bases sitting between them. CDR3 in DNA: TGTGCCTGGAGCGCGCTGGGACCCATAGACACCATATATTTT. It codes for CAWSALGPIDTIYF.

V usage is TRBV5-4 and J usage is TRBJ2-7, with no clear D. The CDR3 has 14 residues. Trimming took off 4 bases at V and 0 bases at J, with 11 bases between the two ends. Looked up from germline, CDR1 is SGHNT and CDR2 is YYREEE (reference sequence). The CDR3 loop reads CASSEEISSYEQYF. The CDR3 DNA reads TGTGCCAGCAGCGAGGAAATCAGCTCCTACGAGCAGTACTTC.

J is TRBJ1-6 and V is TRBV9; the D is unclear. The CDR3 contains 13 residues. V lost 3 bases and J 8 bases, leaving 9 bases between the germline ends. CDR1 and CDR2 (germline): SGDLS, YYNGEE. CDR3 DNA sequence: TGTGCCAGCAGCGCCTTAAGCGATTCACCCCTCCACTTT. It translates to CASSALSDSPLHF.

The chain joins TRBV7-9 to TRBJ2-7; the D gene is possibly TRBD1 (6 bases). The V gene lost 4 bases and the J gene lost 6 bases, with 13 bases spanning the gap. This CDR3 has 13 amino acids. Germline values: CDR1 SEHNR, CDR2 FQNEAQ (reference sequence). The chain's CDR3 is CASSYPTGPEQYF. Here the CDR3 DNA reads TGTGCCAGCAGCTACCCTACAGGGCCCGAGCAGTACTTC.

This chain uses TRBV6-5 with TRBJ1-1, with TRBD1 as a possible D gene (5 bases). The germline V gene has CDR1 MNHEY and CDR2 SVGAGI. This CDR3 is 13 amino acids long. V lost 7 bases to trimming and J lost 1 base, with 10 bases between them. The CDR3 protein is CASKRQQNTEAFF. DNA of the CDR3: TGTGCCAGCAAAAGACAGCAGAACACTGAAGCTTTCTTT.

The chain is built from TRBV5-1 and TRBJ2-5; D is unclear. V was pared by 2 bases and J by 3 bases, with 11 bases between. This CDR3 has 14 amino acids. CDR1 is SGHRS, CDR2 YFSETQ, per germline. CDR3 residues: CASSFADGKETQYF. CDR3 sequence (DNA): TGCGCCAGCAGCTTCGCGGACGGTAAAGAGACCCAGTACTTC.

The chain joins TRBV19 to TRBJ2-5; D is unresolved. Germline values: CDR1 LNHDA, CDR2 SQIVND (reference sequence). V lost 3 bases and J lost 4, with 12 bases in between. This CDR3 is built from 14 residues. DNA of the CDR3: TGTGCCAGTAGTATTTTAGTCCCTCCAGAGACCCAGTACTTC. It yields the protein CASSILVPPETQYF.

The V gene is TRBV5-4, the J gene TRBJ2-1, with 12 bases lining up with TRBD2. This CDR3 contains 17 residues. Trimming at V came to 4 bases and at J to 3 bases, leaving 8 bases not matched to a gene. Germline V gene lookup returns CDR1 SGHNT and CDR2 YYREEE (reference sequence). The CDR3 spells CASSRGGLAGNYNEQFF. CDR3 nucleotides: TGTGCCAGCAGCAGAGGAGGACTAGCGGGAAACTACAATGAGCAGTTCTTC.

The chain links TRBV4-3 to TRBJ1-4, with D unresolved. V gave up 2 bases and J gave up 4 bases, with 11 bases separating them. The CDR3 spans 15 residues. Germline V gene data show CDR1 as LGHNA and CDR2 as YSLEER. CDR3 bases: TGCGCCAGCAGCCAAAACTCCGGGAGTAATGAAAAACTGTTTTTT. Translation: CASSQNSGSNEKLFF.

The chain recombines TRBV5-5 with TRBJ1-4; the D gene is possibly TRBD1 (6 bases). V gave up 4 bases and J gave up 4 bases, with 17 bases separating them. Germline assignment: CDR1 SGHKS and CDR2 YYEKEE (reference sequence). This CDR3 contains 16 residues. The CDR3 DNA reads as TGTGCCAGCAGCAATATATTCGGACAGCGTAATGAAAAACTGTTTTTT. Translating it yields CASSNIFGQRNEKLFF.

This chain connects TRBV6-6 to TRBJ2-2, with D unclear. CDR3 size: 12 residues. Trimming left V 6 bases short and J 6 bases short, with 8 bases between. From germline, CDR1 is MNHNY and CDR2 SVGAGI (reference sequence). The CDR3 DNA reads TGTGCCAGCAGCACCCCCTCCGGGGAGCTGTTTTTT. Protein: CASSTPSGELFF.

The chain is built from TRBV6-4 and TRBJ1-1; a weak D match, TRBD1 (5 bases). CDR3 length: 13 amino acids. Trimming took 9 bases from V and 3 from J, leaving 14 bases between them. Germline-derived CDR1 and CDR2 are MRHNA and SNTAGT. The CDR3 bases are TGTGCCAGTGCCAGGGAGGCGGACACTGAAGCTTTCTTT. It yields the protein CASAREADTEAFF.

The chain uses TRBV7-2 and TRBJ1-2; D remains ambiguous. The V end was cut by 5 bases, the J end by 4 bases, with 23 bases between. The CDR3 consists of 17 residues. Germline-derived CDR1 and CDR2 are SGHTA and FQGNSA. CDR3 protein: CASSKSISGPSPYGYTF. The CDR3 nucleotides read TGTGCCAGCAGCAAATCGATCAGCGGCCCCTCCCCCTATGGCTACACCTTC.

This sequence joins TRBV19 and TRBJ2-1, with 10 bases aligning to TRBD2. The germline gives CDR1 LNHDA, CDR2 SQIVND (reference sequence). The V segment lost 5 bases and the J segment 3 bases; nucleotides outside the gene matches: 10. The CDR3 length is 17 residues. Here the CDR3 DNA reads TGTGCCAGTAGTCCCCGCCCGGGACTAGCGATCTACAATGAGCAGTTCTTC. Encoded protein: CASSPRPGLAIYNEQFF.

The CDR3 nucleotides are TGTGCCAGCAGCTTAAAGGCTAATCAGCCCCAGCATTTT. As protein: CASSLKANQPQHF. The rearrangement joins TRBV11-2 to TRBJ1-5; D is unclear. From germline, CDR1 is SGHAT and CDR2 FQNNGV. Trimming shortened V by 2 bases and J by 4 bases, and 6 bases separated the two germline ends. There are 13 residues in the CDR3. Complete variable domain (other parts from reference TRBV11-2 and TRBJ1-5): EAGVAQSPRYKIIEKRQSVAFWCNPISGHATLYWYQQILGQGPKLLIQFQNNGVVDDSQLPKDRFSAERLKGVDSTLKIQPAKLEDSAVYLCASSLKANQPQHFGDGTRLSIL.

The rearrangement uses TRBV9 and TRBJ2-1, with a tentative D call TRBD2 (6 bases). The CDR3 is 16 amino acids. CDR1 SGDLS and CDR2 YYNGEE come from the germline V gene. V lost 3 bases and J lost 5, with 18 bases in between. CDR3 DNA sequence: TGTGCCAGCAGCGCCCGATTGGGCGGGGCCCACAATGAGCAGTTCTTC. Protein: CASSARLGGAHNEQFF. The full variable domain, completed using reference TRBV9 and TRBJ2-1, is DSGVTQTPKHLITATGQRVTLRCSPRSGDLSVYWYQQSLDQGLQFLIQYYNGEERAKGNILERFSAQQFPDLHSELNLSSLELGDSALYFCASSARLGGAHNEQFFGPGTRLTVL.

The rearrangement joins TRBV30 to TRBJ2-5, with unresolved D. This CDR3 has 11 residues. V was shortened by 0 bases and J by 5 bases, with 4 bases between the two germline ends. Per the germline V gene, CDR1 is GTSNPN and CDR2 is SVGIG (reference sequence). CDR3 nucleotides: TGTGCCTGGAGTGTAGGTGAGACCCAGTACTTC. Residues: CAWSVGETQYF.